This passage covers 26 T cell receptor beta chains from one sample sequenced in a study of identical twins. TCRdb re-derived calls from the 5' RACE reads in MiXCR, one entry per CDR3 protein. The sample lists some 790,000 distinct CDR3 sequences; 15% to 20% were seen once. The same specimen was also included in a second study, on T cells expressing NK-cell markers.

Sequenced sample: PBMCs. Every receptor here comes from a young woman in good health.

This clonotype appeared a few times. V and J are TRBV6-1 and TRBJ1-5; 7 positions match TRBD1. The CDR3 is made up of 13 amino acids. Trimming removed 3 bases from V and 7 bases from J; junction bases left unmatched: 3. The germline V gene has CDR1 MNHNS and CDR2 SASEGT. The CDR3 DNA sequence: TGTGCCAGCAGTGATATAGGGGGCCAGCCCCAGCATTTT. Its translation: CASSDIGGQPQHF.

This clonotype was counted between two and nine times. The J gene is TRBJ2-6, the V gene TRBV10-3, with D possibly matching TRBD1 (6 bases). Germline V gene data show CDR1 as ENHRY and CDR2 as SYGVKD. The CDR3 covers 15 residues. Deletions cut 6 bases from V and 2 bases from J, with 11 bases between. CDR3 DNA sequence: TGTGCCATCAGCTCTCCAGGGGCTGGGGCCAACGTCCTGACTTTC. Protein: CAISSPGAGANVLTF.

The chain recombines TRBV7-9 with TRBJ2-7, with 9 bases identical to TRBD1. CDR3 length equals 15 residues. Germline V gene lookup returns CDR1 SEHNR and CDR2 FQNEAQ (reference sequence). The V segment lost 5 bases and the J segment 4 bases; nucleotides outside the gene matches: 9. CDR3 DNA sequence: TGTGCCAGCAGCCCCTCCGGGACAGGGTTATACGAGCAGTACTTC. Protein: CASSPSGTGLYEQYF.

The chain has TRBV12-5 and TRBJ1-2; D is possibly TRBD1 (6 bases). The CDR3 runs to 14 residues. The ends were cut back, 3 bases at V and 8 bases at J, with 16 bases in the middle. In germline, CDR1 is LGHNT, CDR2 FRNRAP. The CDR3 nucleotides read TGTGCTAGTGGTTTCTTTGGGGGCCCTAAAGGCTACACCTTC. The encoded protein is CASGFFGGPKGYTF.

This clonotype appeared a few times. The rearrangement uses TRBV5-1 and TRBJ2-5, with unresolved D. The germline gives CDR1 SGHRS, CDR2 YFSETQ. Trimming cost V 1 base and J 4 bases, with 8 bases left between them. The CDR3 totals 13 residues. CDR3: CASSLSTAETQYF. CDR3 nucleotides: TGCGCCAGCAGCTTGTCGACGGCAGAGACCCAGTACTTC.

This clonotype was recorded a few times. The chain has TRBV6-5 and TRBJ1-2; D is unresolved. This CDR3 is 13 amino acids long. Per germline, CDR1 MNHEY and CDR2 SVGAGI. Trimming pared 2 bases from V and 10 bases from J, leaving 14 bases between. The CDR3 nucleotides read TGTGCCAGCAGTTACCTTGGCGAGGGCGACTACACCTTC. Translation: CASSYLGEGDYTF.

The table lists this clonotype with many counts. The V call is TRBV20-1, the J call TRBJ1-6, with 7 bases lining up with TRBD1. V shed 0 bases and J 7 bases; nucleotides not matched to a gene: 6. From germline, CDR1 is DFQATT and CDR2 SNEGSKA (reference sequence). The CDR3 length is 15 residues. CDR3 in amino acids: CSARDVGQANSPLHF. The DNA for the CDR3 is TGCAGTGCTAGAGATGTTGGACAGGCGAATTCACCCCTCCACTTT.

This clonotype is a singleton in its sample. The rearrangement links TRBV9 to TRBJ1-2; D is undetermined. The CDR3 length is 11 residues. Germline V lookup: CDR1 SGDLS, CDR2 YYNGEE. V gave up 6 bases and J gave up 7 bases, with 10 bases separating them. Here the CDR3 DNA reads TGTGCCAGCAACCCGTCAAGTGGCTACACCTTC. Encoded protein: CASNPSSGYTF.

This chain connects TRBV9 to TRBJ2-2; no reliable D call. From germline, CDR1 is SGDLS and CDR2 YYNGEE. The length of the CDR3 is 12 residues. V was pared by 6 bases and J by 2 bases, with 5 bases between. The CDR3 reads CASTKNTGELFF. The CDR3 coding sequence is TGTGCCAGCACCAAAAACACCGGGGAGCTGTTTTTT. The variable domain in full, completed from reference TRBV9 and TRBJ2-2, reads DSGVTQTPKHLITATGQRVTLRCSPRSGDLSVYWYQQSLDQGLQFLIQYYNGEERAKGNILERFSAQQFPDLHSELNLSSLELGDSALYFCASTKNTGELFFGEGSRLTVL.

A remark on this clonotype: At one end, the junction sequence differs from germline, possibly due to a read error. The chain recombines TRBV29-1 with TRBJ2-1; 7 positions agree with TRBD2. There are 12 residues in the CDR3. CDR1 and CDR2 from the germline V gene are SQVTM and ANQGSEA. CDR3 nucleotides: TGCAGCATTGACGGGGGGAACAATGAGCAGTTCTTC. Amino acid sequence: CSIDGGNNEQFF.

This clonotype was seen only a few times. This rearrangement joins TRBV11-2 to TRBJ2-5; 7 bases match TRBD1. J was trimmed by 2 bases and V by 1 base; bases with no gene match: 4. The germline V gene has CDR1 SGHAT and CDR2 FQNNGV. The CDR3 consists of 15 residues. DNA for the CDR3: TGTGCCAGCAGCTTAGCGGGACAGCCTCAAGAGACCCAGTACTTC. This translates into CASSLAGQPQETQYF.

Turning to this clonotype: The junction departs from germline at one end; a sequencing error may be responsible. This chain links TRBV5-4 with TRBJ2-3; maybe TRBD1 (6 bases). The CDR3 is 12 amino acids. Germline CDR1 reads SGHNT; CDR2 reads YYREEE (reference sequence). The CDR3: CASSLEGDTLYF. The DNA for the CDR3 is TGTGCCAGCAGCTTGGAGGGGGATACGCTGTATTTT.

The V gene is TRBV6-1, the J gene TRBJ2-3; D is unresolved. The germline V gene has CDR1 MNHNS and CDR2 SASEGT. The CDR3 is 14 amino acids. The V and J ends lost 8 bases and 2 bases respectively, with 14 bases between them. This CDR3 is CASASIRYTDTQYF. DNA of the CDR3: TGTGCCAGCGCCAGTATTCGTTACACAGATACGCAGTATTTT.

This clonotype was seen at least ten times. The J gene is TRBJ1-1, the V gene TRBV15; D is unclear. This CDR3 contains 12 residues. Trimming cost V 3 bases and J 7 bases, with 9 bases left between them. In germline, CDR1 is LNHNV, CDR2 YYDKDF (reference sequence). Written as DNA, the CDR3 is TGTGCCACCAGCAGCGGGTATGGTGAAGCTTTCTTT. Translating it yields CATSSGYGEAFF.

The V and J genes are TRBV2 and TRBJ2-1; perhaps TRBD2 as D (6 bases). V was cut by 2 bases and J by 9 bases, with 14 bases left in between. The CDR3 extends over 14 amino acids. Germline V gene sequence: CDR1 SNHLY, CDR2 FYNNEI. The CDR3 region is CASSEWSLEGEQFF. Written as DNA, the CDR3 is TGTGCCAGCAGTGAATGGAGCTTGGAGGGTGAGCAGTTCTTC.

The sample holds a few counts of this clonotype. V is TRBV12-3 or TRBV12-4 and J is TRBJ2-5; D is ambiguous. This CDR3 is 15 amino acids long. V was shortened by 2 bases and J by 2 bases, with 12 bases between the two germline ends. The CDR3 DNA follows: TGTGCCAGCAGTTTATCCAACCACCCTCAAGAGACCCAGTACTTC. It translates to CASSLSNHPQETQYF.

This clonotype was detected only a few times. The chain combines TRBV6-1 with TRBJ2-5; D may be TRBD2 (6 bases). The V end was cut by 2 bases, the J end by 5 bases, with 12 bases between. This CDR3 spans 14 amino acids. CDR1 is MNHNS and CDR2 is SASEGT in the germline V gene. The CDR3 bases are TGTGCCAGCAGTGAATCCTGGACTATGGAGACCCAGTACTTC. This codes for CASSESWTMETQYF.

This CDR3 reads CASSPTGHQPTEAFF. Here the CDR3 DNA reads TGTGCCAGCAGCCCTACGGGACACCAGCCCACTGAAGCTTTCTTT. The rearrangement uses TRBV6-2 or TRBV6-3 and TRBJ1-1; maybe TRBD1 (6 bases). Germline CDR1 MNHEY, CDR2 SVGEGT. This CDR3 spans 15 amino acids. The germline V and J ends were trimmed by 6 bases and 4 bases, with 18 bases remaining between them.

Only a few counts were recorded for this clonotype. The rearrangement joins TRBV7-2 to TRBJ2-6, with D unresolved. Germline CDR1 is SGHTA and CDR2 is FQGNSA. V shed 7 bases and J shed 4 bases, with 5 bases lying between them. The CDR3 loop spans 12 amino acids. The CDR3 DNA is TGTGCCAGCACCAGGGGGGCCAACGTCCTGACTTTC. Its translation is CASTRGANVLTF.

This clonotype was counted a few times. V and J are TRBV27 and TRBJ1-2; D might be TRBD1 (5 bases). V lost 7 bases and J 1 base, leaving 13 bases between the germline ends. The CDR3 contains 14 residues. Germline V gene lookup returns CDR1 MNHEY and CDR2 SMNVEV (reference sequence). CDR3 sequence reads: CASMQGAINYGYTF. CDR3 bases: TGTGCCAGCATGCAAGGGGCTATTAACTATGGCTACACCTTC.

The rearrangement uses TRBV5-1 and TRBJ2-5; TRBD2 matches 12 bases. The junction had 6 bases not matched to a gene; V was cut back by 5 bases and J by 4 bases. Germline V gives CDR1 SGHRS, CDR2 YFSETQ. The CDR3 runs 15 residues. CDR3 sequence: CASRRLAGELETQYF. Here the CDR3 DNA reads TGCGCCAGCAGGAGACTAGCGGGAGAACTAGAGACCCAGTACTTC.

This chain links TRBV15 with TRBJ2-7, with TRBD1 as a possible D gene (5 bases). CDR1 is LNHNV, CDR2 YYDKDF, per germline (reference sequence). The CDR3 is 14 amino acids. Trimming pared 1 base from V and 6 bases from J, leaving 13 bases between. The CDR3 DNA reads as TGTGCCACCAGCAGAGTAAGGGAAGGGGCCGAGCAGTACTTC. It codes for CATSRVREGAEQYF. Using reference TRBV15 and TRBJ2-7 for the parts outside the CDR3, the full variable domain is DAMVIQNPRYQVTQFGKPVTLSCSQTLNHNVMYWYQQKSSQAPKLLFHYYDKDFNNEADTPDNFQSRRPNTSFCFLDIRSPGLGDTAMYLCATSRVREGAEQYFGPGTRLTVT.

The table lists this clonotype with a few counts. The chain recombines TRBV20-1 with TRBJ1-2; D is unresolved. V was trimmed by 3 bases and J by 4 bases, leaving 12 bases between them. The CDR3 length is 13 residues. From germline, CDR1 is DFQATT and CDR2 SNEGSKA (reference sequence). The CDR3 region has the DNA TGCAGTGCTAGCCGGTCCCGCAGCTATGGCTACACCTTC. Translating it yields CSASRSRSYGYTF.

There are a few counts of this clonotype. The chain carries TRBV5-1 and TRBJ2-7; tentative D call: TRBD1 (6 bases). Trimming took 0 bases from V and 2 from J, leaving 12 bases between them. Germline V lookup: CDR1 SGHRS, CDR2 YFSETQ. This CDR3 contains 15 residues. The CDR3 region is CASSLVGAEPYEQYF. The CDR3 bases are TGCGCCAGCAGCTTGGTGGGGGCAGAACCCTACGAGCAGTACTTC.

The chain has TRBV20-1 and TRBJ2-1; TRBD2 agrees at 8 bases. Trimming cost V 5 bases and J 5 bases; bases outside gene matches: 11. CDR1 and CDR2 from the germline V gene are DFQATT and SNEGSKA (reference sequence). This CDR3 spans 15 amino acids. The CDR3, as DNA: TGCAGTGCTTTCGTACGGCGGGAGGCCAACAATGAGCAGTTCTTC. It specifies CSAFVRREANNEQFF.

The V and J genes are TRBV7-6 and TRBJ2-2, with 8 bases lining up with TRBD2. Looked up from germline, CDR1 is SGHVS and CDR2 is FNYEAQ. CDR3 length equals 18 residues. Trimming cost V 5 bases and J 1 base; bases outside gene matches: 12. The chain's CDR3 is CASSHGRQRGLNTGELFF. In DNA, the CDR3 is TGTGCCAGCAGCCACGGACGGCAGCGGGGGTTGAACACCGGGGAGCTGTTTTTT.